These 14 T cell receptor beta chains share one sample of origin, sequenced in a study of cytomegalovirus exposure and HLA in healthy donors. PCR employed 60 Vbeta and 13 Jbeta primers. Using immunoSEQ multiplex PCR, the repertoire was profiled, and TCRdb retains in-frame clones only, with some absent. This table holds about 240,000 clones, roughly 85% found once. Sample: PBMCs. Receptor source: a girl aged 2 to 10 in good health and CMV-seronegative.

CDR3 nucleotide sequence: TGTGCCACTCAGACAGGGGAGAGGGCTGAAGCTTTCTTT. Amino acid sequence: CATQTGERAEAFF. This rearrangement joins TRBV15 to TRBJ1-1; 8 nucleotides line up with TRBD1. This CDR3 has 13 amino acids. Looked up from germline, CDR1 is LNHNV and CDR2 is YYDKDF (reference sequence). Trimming removed 9 bases from V and 6 bases from J; junction bases left unmatched: 9.

The V and J genes are TRBV30 and TRBJ1-6; 7 nucleotides agree with TRBD1. After removal of 0 bases from V and 7 bases from J, the junction contained 3 bases not matched to a gene. This CDR3 contains 14 residues. In germline, CDR1 is GTSNPN, CDR2 SVGIG (reference sequence). CDR3 residues: CAWSVRQGNSPLHF. In nucleotides, the CDR3 is TGTGCCTGGAGTGTACGACAGGGAAATTCACCCCTCCACTTT. The full variable domain, in which reference TRBV30 and TRBJ1-6 provide the parts outside the CDR3, is SQTIHQWPATLVQPVGSPLSLECTVEGTSNPNLYWYRQAAGRGLQLLFYSVGIGQISSEVPQNLSASRPQDRQFILSSKKLLLSDSGFYLCAWSVRQGNSPLHFGNGTRLTVT.

The chain uses TRBV19 and TRBJ2-6; possible D gene TRBD1, 5 bases. V lost 5 bases and J 0 bases, leaving 11 bases between the germline ends. The CDR3 totals 16 residues. CDR1 and CDR2 (germline): LNHDA, SQIVND (reference sequence). The DNA of the CDR3 is TGTGCCAGTAGTTTAACAGGAATCTCTGGGGCCAACGTCCTGACTTTC. Amino acid sequence: CASSLTGISGANVLTF.

The chain carries TRBV6-5 and TRBJ1-2; 10 bases agree with TRBD1. The CDR3 runs to 15 residues. CDR1 and CDR2 (germline): MNHEY, SVGAGI. The trim removed 6 bases at V and 1 base at J, leaving 5 bases unmatched. The CDR3 protein is CASREGQGNNYGYTF. The CDR3 coding sequence is TGTGCCAGCAGAGAGGGACAGGGGAATAACTATGGCTACACCTTC.

The V and J genes are TRBV4-1 and TRBJ2-5, with TRBD2 identical over 9 bases. With the DNA end fitting TRBJ2-7 better, the J assignment may be wrong. There are 15 residues in the CDR3. Germline-derived CDR1 and CDR2 are MGHRA and YSYEKL. The CDR3 spells CASSRLAGGSYEQYF. CDR3 nucleotides: TGCGCCAGCAGCCGCCTGGCGGGAGGGTCTTACGAGCAGTACTTC.

The rearrangement uses TRBV14 and TRBJ1-2; no clear D. V was cut by 0 bases and J by 4 bases, with 9 bases left in between. From germline, CDR1 is SGHDN and CDR2 FVKESK. The CDR3 contains 14 residues. CDR3 in DNA: TGTGCCAGCAGCCAAGATCCCAGGTTCTATGGCTACACCTTC. Translated, it gives CASSQDPRFYGYTF. Variable domain in full (rest from reference TRBV14 and TRBJ1-2): EAGVTQFPSHSVIEKGQTVTLRCDPISGHDNLYWYRRVMGKEIKFLLHFVKESKQDESGMPNNRFLAERTGGTYSTLKVQPAELEDSGVYFCASSQDPRFYGYTFGSGTRLTVV.

Of note for this clone: Other DNA sequences in the same sample also yield this CDR3. The chain employs TRBV7-2 and TRBJ2-7; D not certain. Germline lookup yields CDR1 SGHTA and CDR2 FQGNSA. This CDR3 contains 11 residues. Trimming removed 4 bases at V and 4 bases at J, with 5 bases between. The CDR3 reads CASSSFYEQYF. The DNA of the CDR3 is TGTGCCAGCAGCTCTTTTTACGAGCAGTACTTC.

The V gene is TRBV6-5, the J gene TRBJ2-7; 11 bases line up with TRBD2. Trimming removed 5 bases from V and 4 bases from J; junction bases left unmatched: 4. The CDR3 loop spans 14 amino acids. The V gene's germline CDR1 is MNHEY and CDR2 SVGAGI. CDR3 sequence (DNA): TGTGCCAGCAGTGTAGCGGGAGGGCCATACGAGCAGTACTTC. Its translation is CASSVAGGPYEQYF.

This clone was recorded only once. This chain links TRBV2 with TRBJ2-1; weak D call: TRBD2 (6 bases). This CDR3 comprises 16 residues. Germline CDR1 SNHLY, CDR2 FYNNEI. V dropped 4 bases and J dropped 2 bases, with 15 bases sitting between them. The CDR3 here is CASSVWLALTYNEQFF. The DNA for the CDR3 is TGTGCCAGCAGTGTTTGGCTAGCGTTGACCTACAATGAGCAGTTCTTC.

The chain combines TRBV4-1 with TRBJ2-1; D may be TRBD1 (6 bases). Trimming stripped 6 bases from V and 6 bases from J, with 18 bases between. CDR1 and CDR2 (germline): MGHRA, YSYEKL. The length of the CDR3 is 15 residues. The CDR3 reads CASSQAGDRTNEQFF. CDR3 sequence (DNA): TGCGCCAGCAGTCAGGCAGGGGACCGGACCAATGAGCAGTTCTTC.

The V and J genes are TRBV6-5 and TRBJ2-7, with 11 bases aligning to TRBD1. The germline V gene encodes CDR1 MNHEY and CDR2 SVGAGI. J gave up 5 bases and V 1 base, and 4 bases lay outside the gene matches. The length of the CDR3 is 15 residues. The CDR3 protein is CASSYWGTGGNEQYF. Written as DNA, the CDR3 is TGTGCCAGCAGTTACTGGGGGACAGGGGGGAACGAGCAGTACTTC.

The genes are TRBV4-2 and TRBJ1-1; weak D call: TRBD1 (5 bases). CDR3 size: 14 residues. Germline loops: CDR1 LGHNA, CDR2 YNFKEQ. The V end lost 3 bases, the J end lost 11 bases, and 19 bases lay between the germline ends. DNA for the CDR3: TGTGCCAGCAGCCAGGAGGGTTATGAGGGGCTTGCTTTCTTT. Its protein is CASSQEGYEGLAFF.

The chain has TRBV12-5 and TRBJ2-1, with 7 bases fitting TRBD1. V lost 7 bases to trimming and J lost 4 bases; unmatched junction nucleotides: 7. Germline values: CDR1 LGHNT, CDR2 FRNRAP. This CDR3 region has 14 residues. This CDR3 is CASAFTGVYNEQFF. The CDR3 DNA sequence: TGTGCTAGTGCGTTCACAGGGGTGTACAATGAGCAGTTCTTC.

This chain uses TRBV7-9 with TRBJ1-2; D gene uncertain. CDR1 and CDR2 (germline): SEHNR, FQNEAQ (reference sequence). The V end was cut by 5 bases, the J end by 4 bases, with 11 bases between. The CDR3 spans 13 residues. This CDR3 reads CASSPDTAYGYTF. CDR3 in DNA: TGTGCCAGCAGCCCCGACACGGCCTATGGCTACACCTTC.